The 20 T cell receptor beta chains below were found in one sample sequenced in a study of blood T cell repertoires in COVID-19. The assay was immunoSEQ multiplex PCR, and TCRdb's table has in-frame clones only and misses some. The sample has about 190,000 clones; around 80% are singletons. The specimen sequenced was peripheral blood. These receptors were obtained from a human donor in a cohort sampled during active COVID-19.

V usage is TRBV5-6 and J usage is TRBJ2-1, with TRBD1 matching over 10 bases. This CDR3 is 16 amino acids long. The germline V gene has CDR1 SGHDT and CDR2 YYEEEE. The V segment lost 4 bases and the J segment 4 bases; nucleotides outside the gene matches: 8. The CDR3 region is CASSRDRGRVYNEQFF. The CDR3 DNA follows: TGTGCCAGCAGCAGAGACAGGGGGCGCGTTTACAATGAGCAGTTCTTC.

The rearrangement joins TRBV24-1 to TRBJ1-5; D not certain. This CDR3 contains 14 residues. Trimming took off 5 bases at V and 1 base at J, with 8 bases between the two ends. Germline loops: CDR1 KGHDR, CDR2 SFDVKD. CDR3 sequence: CATSGGLSNQPQHF. The CDR3, as DNA: TGTGCCACCAGTGGAGGTCTCAGCAATCAGCCCCAGCATTTT.

The J gene is TRBJ2-1, the V gene TRBV20-1, with D possibly being TRBD2 (6 bases). V lost 3 bases to trimming and J lost 7 bases, with 13 bases between them. This CDR3 has 13 amino acids. Germline values: CDR1 DFQATT, CDR2 SNEGSKA (reference sequence). The CDR3 protein is CSASSGAVNEQFF. The CDR3 coding sequence is TGCAGTGCTAGTTCGGGAGCAGTGAATGAGCAGTTCTTC.

The genes are TRBV29-1 and TRBJ2-6; D remains ambiguous. The CDR3 is 15 amino acids. Germline CDR1 is SQVTM and CDR2 is ANQGSEA. V lost 3 bases, J lost 0 bases, and 9 bases lay in between. CDR3 sequence: CSVDSVYSGANVLTF. CDR3 DNA sequence: TGCAGCGTTGATTCGGTGTACTCTGGGGCCAACGTCCTGACTTTC.

The rearrangement uses TRBV5-5 and TRBJ2-5, with a tentative D call TRBD1 (6 bases). The ends were cut back, 4 bases at V and 7 bases at J, with 14 bases in the middle. Germline values: CDR1 SGHKS, CDR2 YYEKEE (reference sequence). The CDR3 runs 13 residues. CDR3 nucleotides: TGTGCCAGCAGCCTGACAGGACGGGGGACCCAGTACTTC. This gives the protein CASSLTGRGTQYF.

The chain uses TRBV5-1 and TRBJ2-2; D perhaps matches TRBD2 (6 bases). Germline V gives CDR1 SGHRS, CDR2 YFSETQ. With 1 base removed from V and 2 bases from J, the gap between germline ends came to 12 bases. There are 16 residues in the CDR3. The CDR3 DNA is TGCGCCAGCAGCTTGATGGCGGGAACTAACACCGGGGAGCTGTTTTTT. This gives the protein CASSLMAGTNTGELFF. Full variable domain (rest looked up from reference TRBV5-1 and TRBJ2-2): KAGVTQTPRYLIKTRGQQVTLSCSPISGHRSVSWYQQTPGQGLQFLFEYFSETQRNKGNFPGRFSGRQFSNSRSEMNVSTLELGDSALYLCASSLMAGTNTGELFFGEGSRLTVL.

The chain is built from TRBV4-1 and TRBJ2-2; maybe TRBD2 (6 bases). The CDR3 runs to 14 residues. Germline V lookup: CDR1 MGHRA, CDR2 YSYEKL. V was trimmed by 1 base and J by 7 bases, leaving 10 bases between them. CDR3 in DNA: TGCGCCAGCAGCCAAGGACTAGTCATCGGGGAGCTGTTTTTT. It yields the protein CASSQGLVIGELFF.

V is TRBV5-8 and J is TRBJ2-7, with 7 bases aligning to TRBD1. Germline CDR1 and CDR2: SGHTS and YDEGEE. Germline trimming cut 4 bases from V and 7 bases from J; bases unmatched to any gene: 8. The CDR3 runs to 13 residues. This CDR3 reads CASSRTGRGEQYF. DNA of the CDR3: TGTGCCAGCAGCCGGACAGGCCGGGGAGAGCAGTACTTC.

Turning to this clone: An end of the junction differs from the germline gene, which may be a read error. DNA for the CDR3: TGTGCCAGCACACCGGGACAGGGAAATCAGCCCCAGCATTTT. Translating gives CASTPGQGNQPQHF. The genes are TRBV18 and TRBJ1-5; TRBD1 agrees at 9 bases. The CDR3 has 14 amino acids. From germline, CDR1 is KGHSH and CDR2 LQKENI.

The gene calls are TRBV2 and TRBJ1-1; D is perhaps TRBD1 (5 bases). Germline CDR1 SNHLY, CDR2 FYNNEI. Trimming removed 5 bases at V and 4 bases at J, with 14 bases between. There are 14 residues in the CDR3. The DNA for the CDR3 is TGTGCCAGCAGTAGCTTGGGGGGGAGCACTGAAGCTTTCTTT. It translates to CASSSLGGSTEAFF.

This clone was observed once. This chain links TRBV10-3 with TRBJ2-7; 11 bases are shared with TRBD2. Germline V gives CDR1 ENHRY, CDR2 SYGVKD. Trimming at V came to 2 bases and at J to 5 bases, leaving 5 bases not matched to a gene. The CDR3 covers 15 residues. Here the CDR3 DNA reads TGTGCCATCAGTGAGACTAGCGGGAGCATCAACGAGCAGTACTTC. This codes for CAISETSGSINEQYF.

The V and J genes are TRBV19 and TRBJ1-2, with 7 bases fitting TRBD1. Germline CDR1 is LNHDA and CDR2 is SQIVND (reference sequence). The CDR3 has 14 residues. The trim removed 6 bases at V and 6 bases at J, leaving 10 bases unmatched. CDR3 DNA sequence: TGTGCCAGTAGGGCCCCGACAGGGAGGCATGGCTACACCTTC. The encoded protein is CASRAPTGRHGYTF.

The V and J genes are TRBV10-1 and TRBJ2-3; maybe TRBD1 (6 bases). Germline assignment: CDR1 WNHNN and CDR2 SYGVQD (reference sequence). The germline V and J ends were trimmed by 2 bases and 3 bases, with 9 bases remaining between them. This CDR3 is built from 14 residues. In DNA form, the CDR3 reads TGCGCCAGCAGTGAGCACAGGGAGACAGATACGCAGTATTTT. It encodes CASSEHRETDTQYF.

The rearrangement joins TRBV29-1 to TRBJ2-1; 9 nucleotides match TRBD2. The CDR3 has 14 residues. Unmatched junction bases numbered 8, after V lost 7 bases and J lost 4 bases. CDR1 is SQVTM and CDR2 is ANQGSEA in the germline V gene. The CDR3 sequence: CSDRSSGAYNEQFF. The DNA for the CDR3 is TGCAGCGACCGCTCTAGCGGGGCTTACAATGAGCAGTTCTTC.

The chain uses TRBV6-6 and TRBJ1-2; D possibly corresponds to TRBD1 (5 bases). Trimming shortened V by 5 bases and J by 4 bases, and 17 bases separated the two germline ends. This CDR3 region has 15 residues. Germline V gene lookup returns CDR1 MNHNY and CDR2 SVGAGI (reference sequence). The CDR3 region is CASSPSGREVYGYTF. For the CDR3, the DNA is TGTGCCAGCAGTCCTTCAGGCAGGGAAGTCTATGGCTACACCTTC.

The chain joins TRBV11-2 to TRBJ1-1, with a tentative D call TRBD1 (6 bases). CDR1 and CDR2 from the germline V gene are SGHAT and FQNNGV. The V gene lost 2 bases and the J gene lost 7 bases, with 17 bases spanning the gap. This CDR3 has 15 residues. CDR3 nucleotide sequence: TGTGCCAGCAGCTTAAACCGAGGGACATACGGTGAAGCTTTCTTT. This gives the protein CASSLNRGTYGEAFF.

The gene calls are TRBV19 and TRBJ2-7, with 7 positions matching TRBD2. This CDR3 is 13 amino acids long. Germline trimming cut 4 bases from V and 5 bases from J; bases unmatched to any gene: 5. Germline V gives CDR1 LNHDA, CDR2 SQIVND (reference sequence). The CDR3 coding sequence is TGTGCCAGTAGTACCCAGGGAGGGGACGAGCAGTACTTC. Translation gives CASSTQGGDEQYF. Full variable domain (outside the CDR3, taken from reference TRBV19 and TRBJ2-7): DGGITQSPKYLFRKEGQNVTLSCEQNLNHDAMYWYRQDPGQGLRLIYYSQIVNDFQKGDIAEGYSVSREKKESFPLTVTSAQKNPTAFYLCASSTQGGDEQYFGPGTRLTVT.

This clone was seen more than once but under ten times. V and J are TRBV19 and TRBJ2-3; D call uncertain. From germline, CDR1 is LNHDA and CDR2 SQIVND (reference sequence). There are 12 residues in the CDR3. V was cut by 6 bases and J by 10 bases, with 14 bases left in between. In DNA, the CDR3 is TGTGCCAGTAGCAGAGCAGACCGGGCGCAGTATTTT. Protein: CASSRADRAQYF.

V and J are TRBV6-2 or TRBV6-3 and TRBJ2-1; TRBD1 might be the D (5 bases). The germline V and J ends were trimmed by 6 bases and 2 bases, with 17 bases remaining between them. Per germline, CDR1 MNHEY and CDR2 SVGEGT. CDR3 length equals 16 residues. CDR3 residues: CASSAVEGVPYNEQFF. Written as DNA, the CDR3 is TGTGCCAGCAGCGCCGTAGAAGGGGTACCCTACAATGAGCAGTTCTTC.

V usage is TRBV7-2 and J usage is TRBJ2-5; 7 bases fit TRBD1. CDR1 and CDR2 (germline): SGHTA, FQGNSA. The CDR3 sequence is 14 residues long. The trim removed 2 bases at V and 1 base at J, leaving 1 base unmatched. The CDR3 sequence is CASSLKGAQETQYF. CDR3 sequence (DNA): TGTGCCAGCAGCTTAAAGGGGGCCCAAGAGACCCAGTACTTC.